This T cell receptor beta chain is from a study of cytomegalovirus exposure and HLA in healthy donors. As for the study in general: There were 70 million to 95 million unique TCRs (from HLA-typed donors) in an early data release. Falling in the Caucasian-associated ancestry cluster were 80% to 90% of 300 to 500 genotyped donors.

The CDR3 has 16 residues. Notes on the study in general: The likely origin of a cluster of highly shared sequence variants was a sequencing artifact. It was only CMV serostatus that was available as immune exposure information.

Note on this clone: Its specificity is unknown.

PCR primers comprised 60 Vbeta and 13 Jbeta primers. Produced via immunoSEQ multiplex PCR; TCRdb's table is partial and in-frame only. The sample shows some 150,000 clones, around 81% of them seen only once. The clonotype comes from a woman between 18 and 29 years old in good health and CMV-seropositive. J is TRBJ2-7 and V is TRBV21-1; the table's D call of TRBD1 was not tested on the DNA. TRBV21-1 is noted as a pseudogene. Source material: PBMCs. The CDR3 sequence: CASSKLLGDRDYEQYF. The CDR3 bases are TGTGCCAGCAGCAAATTATTAGGGGACAGGGACTACGAGCAGTACTTC.